Listed here are 30 T cell receptor beta chains from one sample, sequenced in a study of T cells in Graves' hyperthyroidism and ophthalmopathy (dated by TCRdb to between 2018 and 2021). The library was prepared using multiplex PCR. Reads for this sample came from an Illumina HiSeq 2000. TCR beta CDR3 regions were amplified from RNA transcripts. A first-round RT-PCR of the TCR CDR3 used the HTBI primer set with the Qiagen OneStep RT-PCR kit. Using fastp trimming at Q25 and MiXCR clonotype assembly, TCRdb reanalyzed the public sequencing data and kept in-frame beta chains. Rows with one shared CDR3 protein collapse into an entry with the most common genes and DNA. Across this sample there are around 300,000 distinct CDR3 sequences, with around 13% seen only once. The ten biggest clones cover roughly 7.9% of the sample. Sequenced: blood. These receptors were obtained from a woman aged 40 to 49 with Graves' hyperthyroidism.

Many counts were recorded for this clonotype. V gene TRBV7-2 combines with J gene TRBJ2-7, with D possibly called TRBD1 or TRBD2 (6 bases each). This CDR3 is built from 15 residues. CDR1 is SGHTA, CDR2 FQGNSA, per germline. The V end was cut by 5 bases, the J end by 4 bases, with 18 bases between. In DNA, the CDR3 is TGTGCCAGCAGCCCCTCGCCCGGGGGCCCTTACGAGCAGTACTTC. Its translation is CASSPSPGGPYEQYF. The full variable domain, completed using reference TRBV7-2 and TRBJ2-7, is GAGVSQSPSNKVTEKGKDVELRCDPISGHTALYWYRQSLGQGLEFLIYFQGNSAPDKSGLPSDRFSAERTGGSVSTLTIQRTQQEDSAVYLCASSPSPGGPYEQYFGPGTRLTVT.

This clonotype was counted many times. This rearrangement joins TRBV28 to TRBJ2-7; the D is unclear. Germline CDR1 and CDR2: MDHEN and SYDVKM. The CDR3 has 13 residues. V was cut by 1 base and J by 4 bases, with 8 bases left in between. The CDR3 is CASSLFTGYEQYF. The CDR3, as DNA: TGTGCCAGCAGTTTATTCACCGGGTACGAGCAGTACTTC. The variable domain in full, with the rest retrieved from reference TRBV28 and TRBJ2-7, is DVKVTQSSRYLVKRTGEKVFLECVQDMDHENMFWYRQDPGLGLRLIYFSYDVKMKEKGDIPEGYSVSREKKERFSLILESASTNQTSMYLCASSLFTGYEQYFGPGTRLTVT.

This clonotype appeared a few times. The chain links TRBV12-3 or TRBV12-4 to TRBJ2-2; the match to TRBD2 covers 15 bases. This CDR3 region has 17 residues. The J segment lost 6 bases and the V segment lost 2 bases, leaving 4 bases of the junction unmatched. This chain's CDR3 is CASSLTGLAGGAGELFF. The CDR3 DNA follows: TGTGCCAGCAGTTTAACGGGACTAGCGGGAGGTGCCGGGGAGCTGTTTTTT.

At least ten counts were recorded for this clonotype. The rearrangement uses TRBV10-3 and TRBJ1-4, with unresolved D. Germline V gene lookup returns CDR1 ENHRY and CDR2 SYGVKD. The V and J ends lost 6 bases and 7 bases respectively, with 15 bases between them. The CDR3 consists of 14 residues. The CDR3 loop is CAIREALDREKLFF. The CDR3 bases are TGTGCCATCAGGGAAGCCCTGGATCGTGAAAAACTGTTTTTT.

This clonotype was observed many times. The chain has TRBV18 and TRBJ1-1; D is ambiguous. V lost 3 bases and J 4 bases, leaving 12 bases between the germline ends. Germline loops: CDR1 KGHSH, CDR2 LQKENI. The CDR3 extends over 14 amino acids. CDR3 region: CASSPGVEGTEAFF. For the CDR3, the DNA is TGTGCCAGCTCACCGGGAGTCGAGGGCACTGAAGCTTTCTTT.

This clonotype has a count of ten or more. The chain links TRBV6-1 to TRBJ2-7; D is possibly TRBD1 (5 bases). The germline gives CDR1 MNHNS, CDR2 SASEGT. This CDR3 has 15 amino acids. V lost 5 bases to trimming and J lost 0 bases, with 14 bases between them. This CDR3 is CASSKTALNSYEQYF. CDR3 coding DNA: TGTGCCAGCAGTAAGACAGCCCTCAACTCCTACGAGCAGTACTTC.

The chain joins TRBV28 to TRBJ1-5; 7 nucleotides match TRBD1. The junction had 4 bases not matched to a gene; V was cut back by 3 bases and J by 5 bases. Germline CDR1 MDHEN, CDR2 SYDVKM. The CDR3 spans 14 residues. CDR3 bases: TGTGCCAGCAGTTTGGGAGGGGGCTATCAGCCCCAGCATTTT. This translates into CASSLGGGYQPQHF.

This clonotype showed up many times. The chain recombines TRBV3-1 with TRBJ2-5; D may be TRBD1 (6 bases). The germline V gene has CDR1 LGHDT and CDR2 YNNKEL (reference sequence). The CDR3 contains 14 residues. Trimming took 2 bases from V and 9 from J, leaving 16 bases between them. CDR3 coding DNA: TGTGCCAGCAGCCAATCTGCCGGACAGAGGTCCCAGTACTTC. It codes for CASSQSAGQRSQYF.

This clonotype was recorded at least ten times. CDR3 in DNA: TGTGCCAGCAGTAATAGCGGCTACGAGCAGTACTTC. Translation gives CASSNSGYEQYF. The genes are TRBV7-8 and TRBJ2-7; D is perhaps TRBD2 (6 bases). Germline V lookup: CDR1 SGHVS, CDR2 FQNEAQ. The CDR3 has 12 residues. V lost 6 bases to trimming and J lost 3 bases, with 9 bases between them.

To note about this clonotype: This sequence may be a read error, since a much larger clone differs from it by one base. This chain joins TRBV20-1 and TRBJ2-7; a possible D gene is TRBD1 (7 bases). The germline V gene encodes CDR1 DFQATT and CDR2 SNEGSKA (reference sequence). V was cut by 7 bases and J by 8 bases, with 21 bases left in between. The CDR3 is made up of 13 amino acids. This CDR3 reads CSVRATQGGQQYF. CDR3 bases: TGCAGTGTAAGAGCCACCCAGGGGGGCCAGCAGTACTTC.

This clonotype has at least ten counts. The chain combines TRBV11-2 with TRBJ2-7, with no clear D. The germline V gene has CDR1 SGHAT and CDR2 FQNNGV. This CDR3 spans 13 amino acids. V shed 1 base and J shed 2 bases, with 6 bases lying between them. The CDR3: CASSLVTPYEQYF. As DNA, the CDR3 is TGTGCCAGCAGCTTAGTCACCCCCTACGAGCAGTACTTC.

This clonotype was seen once. This chain connects TRBV29-1 to TRBJ2-5; 14 bases match TRBD2. The V gene's germline CDR1 is SQVTM and CDR2 ANQGSEA. The CDR3 totals 15 residues. V lost 4 bases to trimming and J lost 7 bases; unmatched junction nucleotides: 8. This chain's CDR3 is CSVAGTSGRGGTQYF. The CDR3 DNA reads TGCAGCGTTGCGGGGACTAGCGGGAGAGGCGGGACCCAGTACTTC.

This clonotype was picked up many times. CDR3 residues: CASSSGTAAQETQYF. In DNA form, the CDR3 reads TGTGCCAGCAGTTCCGGGACGGCGGCCCAAGAGACCCAGTACTTC. V gene TRBV28 combines with J gene TRBJ2-5, with D possibly called TRBD1 or TRBD2 (5 bases each). V dropped 4 bases and J dropped 1 base, with 13 bases sitting between them. The V gene's germline CDR1 is MDHEN and CDR2 SYDVKM. The CDR3 has 15 amino acids.

This clonotype has at least ten counts. The chain is built from TRBV6-1 and TRBJ2-3; D may be TRBD1 (5 bases). With 7 bases removed from V and 0 bases from J, the gap between germline ends came to 14 bases. Per the germline V gene, CDR1 is MNHNS and CDR2 is SASEGT. CDR3 size: 15 residues. The CDR3 nucleotides are TGTGCCAGCATGTCCCGAAGGGGCAGCACAGATACGCAGTATTTT. Translation gives CASMSRRGSTDTQYF.

This clonotype was picked up a small number of times. The gene calls are TRBV6-2 or TRBV6-3 and TRBJ2-7, with a tentative D call TRBD2 (5 bases). Trimming removed 8 bases at V and 2 bases at J, with 16 bases between. From germline, CDR1 is MNHEY and CDR2 SVGEGT. The CDR3 loop spans 14 amino acids. Written as DNA, the CDR3 is TGTGCCAGCTCACCGGGAAATTTGGCCTACGAGCAGTACTTC. Translating it yields CASSPGNLAYEQYF.

The chain uses TRBV12-5 and TRBJ1-1, with TRBD1 identical over 9 bases. After removal of 4 bases from V and 5 bases from J, the junction contained 5 bases not matched to a gene. Looked up from germline, CDR1 is LGHNT and CDR2 is FRNRAP. The CDR3 runs 14 residues. The CDR3 reads CASGSRQGDTEAFF. The DNA of the CDR3 is TGTGCTAGTGGTTCCCGACAGGGGGATACTGAAGCTTTCTTT.

This clonotype was observed many times. The chain links TRBV7-9 to TRBJ2-5, with D maybe TRBD2 (7 bases). Germline V gene lookup returns CDR1 SEHNR and CDR2 FQNEAQ (reference sequence). The CDR3 totals 13 residues. Trimming removed 5 bases from V and 5 bases from J, with 12 bases in between. The CDR3 DNA sequence: TGTGCCAGCAGCCCAGAGGGGGGGGAGACCCAGTACTTC. Protein product: CASSPEGGETQYF.

The rearrangement joins TRBV3-1 to TRBJ1-6; D may be TRBD1 (5 bases). The CDR3 runs to 15 residues. Trimming stripped 4 bases from V and 9 bases from J, with 16 bases between. Germline values: CDR1 LGHDT, CDR2 YNNKEL (reference sequence). This chain's CDR3 is CASSLRQRSSSPLHF. CDR3 nucleotides: TGTGCCAGCAGCCTCAGACAGAGATCTAGTTCACCCCTCCACTTT.

The chain is built from TRBV3-1 and TRBJ2-1; 7 positions match TRBD2. The CDR3 runs to 14 residues. V trimming: 5 bases; J trimming: 5 bases; junction bases outside the gene matches: 6. The germline V gene encodes CDR1 LGHDT and CDR2 YNNKEL (reference sequence). The CDR3 here is CASSNVAGHNEQFF. The CDR3 coding sequence is TGTGCCAGCAGCAACGTAGCGGGCCACAATGAGCAGTTCTTC.

This clonotype was recorded a few times. This chain links TRBV7-9 with TRBJ1-1; TRBD1 agrees at 7 bases. CDR1 is SEHNR and CDR2 is FQNEAQ in the germline V gene (reference sequence). The CDR3 runs to 15 residues. The junction had 10 bases not matched to a gene; V was cut back by 1 base and J by 8 bases. CDR3 sequence (DNA): TGTGCCAGCAGCTTAGGATCAGGGGGAGCCGGAGAAGCTTTCTTT. It specifies CASSLGSGGAGEAFF.

This clonotype was recorded many times. V is TRBV28 and J is TRBJ2-1, with TRBD2 matching over 13 bases. The CDR3 runs 18 residues. The germline V gene encodes CDR1 MDHEN and CDR2 SYDVKM. V lost 5 bases, J lost 6 bases, and 13 bases stayed unmatched. CDR3 in DNA: TGTGCCAGCAGTACCCAAGCCCTACTAGCGGGAGGGGTCAATGAGCAGTTCTTC. This codes for CASSTQALLAGGVNEQFF.

This clonotype was detected ten times or more. The chain is built from TRBV12-3 or TRBV12-4 and TRBJ2-3; D might be TRBD1 (5 bases). The V gene lost 6 bases and the J gene lost 3 bases, with 10 bases spanning the gap. This CDR3 has 13 amino acids. The CDR3 here is CASSPTATDTQYF. The DNA of the CDR3 is TGTGCCAGCAGCCCGACAGCTACAGATACGCAGTATTTT.

This clonotype was observed many times. The CDR3 sequence: CASSPESGVETQYF. CDR3 DNA sequence: TGTGCCAGCAGTCCCGAGTCCGGGGTGGAGACCCAGTACTTC. V gene TRBV2 combines with J gene TRBJ2-5; tentatively, D is TRBD2 (5 bases). CDR3 length equals 14 residues. Germline CDR1 and CDR2: SNHLY and FYNNEI. V gave up 5 bases and J gave up 5 bases, with 15 bases separating them.

This clonotype was detected many times. This rearrangement joins TRBV3-1 to TRBJ1-6; TRBD1 matches 10 bases. Germline assignment: CDR1 LGHDT and CDR2 YNNKEL (reference sequence). The CDR3 has 14 amino acids. The V gene end was trimmed by 3 bases and the J gene end by 10 bases; junction bases not matched to a gene: 3. The CDR3 loop reads CASSHGTGESPLHF. For the CDR3, the DNA is TGTGCCAGCAGCCACGGGACAGGGGAATCACCCCTCCACTTT.

This clonotype was detected many times. The J gene is TRBJ2-7, the V gene TRBV12-3 or TRBV12-4, with TRBD2 as a possible D gene (7 bases). The CDR3 length is 14 residues. V dropped 4 bases and J dropped 7 bases, with 17 bases sitting between them. CDR3 loop: CASSSTRGRGEQYF. As DNA, the CDR3 is TGTGCCAGCAGTTCGACTAGGGGGAGGGGGGAGCAGTACTTC.

This clonotype was detected many times. The V call is TRBV18, the J call TRBJ2-7; the match to TRBD1 covers 8 bases. The CDR3 is 14 amino acids. V trimming: 6 bases; J trimming: 5 bases; junction bases outside the gene matches: 9. CDR1 and CDR2 from the germline V gene are KGHSH and LQKENI. CDR3 in amino acids: CASSTRQGANEQYF. The CDR3, as DNA: TGTGCCAGCTCGACTCGGCAGGGGGCTAACGAGCAGTACTTC. The full variable domain, in which reference TRBV18 and TRBJ2-7 provide the parts outside the CDR3, is NAGVMQNPRHLVRRRGQEARLRCSPMKGHSHVYWYRQLPEEGLKFMVYLQKENIIDESGMPKERFSAEFPKEGPSILRIQQVVRGDSAAYFCASSTRQGANEQYFGPGTRLTVT.

The sample holds a few counts of this clonotype. A much larger clone lies a single base off, so this may be a read error. The chain links TRBV27 to TRBJ1-1; D is possibly TRBD1 (5 bases). Trimming pared 5 bases from V and 1 base from J, leaving 14 bases between. The CDR3 runs to 15 residues. Germline-derived CDR1 and CDR2 are MNHEY and SMNVEV (reference sequence). The CDR3 sequence is CASSKDGGSNTEAFF. The CDR3 DNA is TGTGCCAGCAGTAAGGACGGGGGATCGAACACTGAAGCTTTCTTT.

At least ten counts were recorded for this clonotype. CDR3: CSARDWSGAMDQETQYF. CDR3 nucleotide sequence: TGCAGTGCTAGAGATTGGTCCGGGGCAATGGACCAAGAGACCCAGTACTTC. V gene TRBV20-1 combines with J gene TRBJ2-5; D could derive from TRBD1 or TRBD2 (5 bases each). The germline V and J ends were trimmed by 0 bases and 0 bases, with 17 bases remaining between them. The CDR3 spans 17 residues. Germline assignment: CDR1 DFQATT and CDR2 SNEGSKA (reference sequence).

This clonotype was recorded at least ten times. The chain employs TRBV5-6 and TRBJ2-2, with D unresolved. V lost 2 bases to trimming and J lost 0 bases, with 11 bases between them. CDR1 SGHDT and CDR2 YYEEEE come from the germline V gene. The CDR3 covers 16 residues. CDR3 nucleotide sequence: TGTGCCAGCAGCTTCCCGGGTGGCGCGAACACCGGGGAGCTGTTTTTT. Encoded protein: CASSFPGGANTGELFF. The variable domain in full, completed from reference TRBV5-6 and TRBJ2-2, reads DAGVTQSPTHLIKTRGQQVTLRCSPKSGHDTVSWYQQALGQGPQFIFQYYEEEERQRGNFPDRFSGHQFPNYSSELNVNALLLGDSALYLCASSFPGGANTGELFFGEGSRLTVL.

This clonotype was counted ten times or more. The chain combines TRBV6-1 with TRBJ2-7; 11 bases fit TRBD2. V lost 7 bases to trimming and J lost 3 bases; unmatched junction nucleotides: 8. The CDR3 consists of 15 residues. Germline lookup yields CDR1 MNHNS and CDR2 SASEGT. The chain's CDR3 is CASKILAGDLYEQYF. The CDR3 coding sequence is TGTGCCAGCAAAATACTAGCGGGAGATCTCTACGAGCAGTACTTC.